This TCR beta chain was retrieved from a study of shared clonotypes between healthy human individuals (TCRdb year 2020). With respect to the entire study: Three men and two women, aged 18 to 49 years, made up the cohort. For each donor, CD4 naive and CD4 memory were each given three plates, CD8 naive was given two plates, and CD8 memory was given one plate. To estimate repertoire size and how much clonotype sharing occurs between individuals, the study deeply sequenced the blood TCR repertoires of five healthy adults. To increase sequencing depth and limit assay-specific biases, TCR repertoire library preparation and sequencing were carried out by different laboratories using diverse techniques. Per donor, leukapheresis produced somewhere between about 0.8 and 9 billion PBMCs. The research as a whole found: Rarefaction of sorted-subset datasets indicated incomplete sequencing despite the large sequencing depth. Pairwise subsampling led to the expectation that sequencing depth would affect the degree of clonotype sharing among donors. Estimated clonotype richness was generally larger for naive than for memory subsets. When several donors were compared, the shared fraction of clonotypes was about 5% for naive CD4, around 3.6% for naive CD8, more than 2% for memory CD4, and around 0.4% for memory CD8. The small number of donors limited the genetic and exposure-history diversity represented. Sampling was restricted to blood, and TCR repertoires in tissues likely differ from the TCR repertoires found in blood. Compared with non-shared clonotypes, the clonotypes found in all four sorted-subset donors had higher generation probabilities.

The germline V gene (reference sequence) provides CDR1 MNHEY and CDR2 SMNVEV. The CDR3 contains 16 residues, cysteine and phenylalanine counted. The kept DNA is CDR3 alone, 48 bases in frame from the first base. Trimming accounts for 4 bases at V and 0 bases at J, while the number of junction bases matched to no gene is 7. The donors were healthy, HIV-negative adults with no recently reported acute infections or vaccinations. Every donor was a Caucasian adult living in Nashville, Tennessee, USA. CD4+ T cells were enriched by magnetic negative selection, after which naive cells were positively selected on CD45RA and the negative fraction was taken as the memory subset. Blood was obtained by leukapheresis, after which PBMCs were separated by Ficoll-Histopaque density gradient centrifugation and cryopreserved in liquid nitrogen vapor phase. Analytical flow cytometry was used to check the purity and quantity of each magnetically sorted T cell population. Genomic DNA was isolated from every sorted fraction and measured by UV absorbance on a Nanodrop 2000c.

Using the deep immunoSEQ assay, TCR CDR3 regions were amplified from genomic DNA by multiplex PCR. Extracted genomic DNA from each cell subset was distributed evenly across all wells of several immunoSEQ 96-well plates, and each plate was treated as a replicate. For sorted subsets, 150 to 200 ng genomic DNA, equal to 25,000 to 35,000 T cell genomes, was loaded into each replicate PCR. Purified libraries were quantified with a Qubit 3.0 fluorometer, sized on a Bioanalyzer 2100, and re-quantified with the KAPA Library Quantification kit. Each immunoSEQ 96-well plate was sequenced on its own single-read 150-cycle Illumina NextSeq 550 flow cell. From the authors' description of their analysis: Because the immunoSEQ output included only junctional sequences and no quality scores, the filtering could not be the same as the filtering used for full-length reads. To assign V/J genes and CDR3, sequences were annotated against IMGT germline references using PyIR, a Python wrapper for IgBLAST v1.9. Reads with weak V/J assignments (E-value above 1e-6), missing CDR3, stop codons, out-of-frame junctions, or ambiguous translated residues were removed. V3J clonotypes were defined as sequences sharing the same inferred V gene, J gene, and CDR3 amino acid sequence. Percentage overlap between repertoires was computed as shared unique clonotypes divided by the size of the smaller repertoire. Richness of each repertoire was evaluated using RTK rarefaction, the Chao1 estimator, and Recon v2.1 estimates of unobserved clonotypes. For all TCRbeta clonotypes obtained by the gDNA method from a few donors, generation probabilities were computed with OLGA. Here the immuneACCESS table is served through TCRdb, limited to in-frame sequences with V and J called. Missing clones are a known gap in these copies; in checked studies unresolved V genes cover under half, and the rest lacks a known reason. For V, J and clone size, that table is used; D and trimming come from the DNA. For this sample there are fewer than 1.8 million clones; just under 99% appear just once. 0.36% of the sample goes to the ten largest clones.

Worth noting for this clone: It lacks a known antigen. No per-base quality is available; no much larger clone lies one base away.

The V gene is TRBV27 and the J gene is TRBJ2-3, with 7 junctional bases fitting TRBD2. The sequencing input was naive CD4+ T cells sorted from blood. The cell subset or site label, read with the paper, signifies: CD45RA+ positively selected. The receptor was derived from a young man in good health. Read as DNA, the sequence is TGTGCCAGCAGTTCCCAAGCGGGGCTTAGCACAGATACGCAGTATTTT. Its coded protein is CASSSQAGLSTDTQYF.